This T cell receptor beta chain emerged from a study of cytomegalovirus exposure and HLA in healthy donors. Turning to this clone: Its antigen is undetermined.

Study findings and constraints: Another analysis was done later, and it associated over 15,000 TCR beta sequences with HLA alleles at 0.05 false discovery rate. Reportedly, HLA-A and HLA-B alleles of most subjects were accurately predicted from TCR beta.

Germline CDR1 MDHEN, CDR2 SYDVKM. V lost 0 bases, J lost 7 bases, and 6 bases stayed unmatched. This CDR3 has 14 residues. Primers for the PCR totalled 60 Vbeta and 13 Jbeta. Method: immunoSEQ multiplex PCR; TCRdb's copy keeps in-frame clones and lacks some. This sample has roughly 200,000 clones, with 79% found just once. The TCR was taken from a woman between 40 and 50 years old in good health and CMV-seronegative. The chain recombines TRBV28 with TRBJ2-7; 7 nucleotides align to TRBD1. Specimen: PBMCs. CDR3 residues: CASSLWGDSREQYF. In DNA form, the CDR3 reads TGTGCCAGCAGTTTATGGGGGGACAGCCGGGAGCAGTACTTC.